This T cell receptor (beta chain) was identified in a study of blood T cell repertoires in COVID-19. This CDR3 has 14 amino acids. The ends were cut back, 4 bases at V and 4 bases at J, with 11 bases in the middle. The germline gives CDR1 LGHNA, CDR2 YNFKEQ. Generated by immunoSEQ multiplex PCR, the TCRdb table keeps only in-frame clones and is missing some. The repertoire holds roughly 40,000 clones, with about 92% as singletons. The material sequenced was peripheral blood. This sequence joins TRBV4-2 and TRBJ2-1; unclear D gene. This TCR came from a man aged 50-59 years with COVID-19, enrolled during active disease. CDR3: CASSPRAVYNEQFF. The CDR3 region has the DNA TGTGCCAGCAGCCCTCGCGCCGTTTACAATGAGCAGTTCTTC.